This T cell receptor (beta chain) was observed in a study of technical replicates of blood from a handful of donors. Trimming removed 2 bases at V and 7 bases at J, with 7 bases between. The CDR3 spans 12 residues. CDR1 and CDR2 from the germline V gene are SGHNT and YYREEE (reference sequence). Produced via immunoSEQ multiplex PCR; TCRdb's table is partial and in-frame only. The profile shows about 80,000 clones, roughly 91% of them singletons. This clonotype was sampled from a human donor in good health. This chain links TRBV5-4 with TRBJ2-1; D uncertain. The sample comprised T cells isolated from PBMCs. CDR3 sequence reads: CASSFSENEQFF. For the CDR3, the DNA is TGTGCCAGCAGCTTTAGTGAAAATGAGCAGTTCTTC.